The 14 T cell receptor beta chains reported below all come from one sample, sequenced in a study of blood T cell repertoires in COVID-19. Measured with immunoSEQ multiplex PCR; TCRdb has only the in-frame clones, and not every one. The sample has about 160,000 clones; around 82% are singletons. The sequenced sample was peripheral blood. The source is a woman aged 40 to 50 with COVID-19, enrolled during active disease.

This chain joins TRBV5-4 and TRBJ1-1, with D possibly being TRBD1 (6 bases). Trimming removed 4 bases at V and 7 bases at J, with 11 bases between. The V gene's germline CDR1 is SGHNT and CDR2 YYREEE (reference sequence). The CDR3 sequence is 12 residues long. The CDR3 loop is CASSIQGLEAFF. In DNA, the CDR3 is TGTGCCAGCAGCATCCAGGGGCTTGAAGCTTTCTTT.

The chain links TRBV6-5 to TRBJ1-5; weak D call: TRBD1 (5 bases). Germline lookup yields CDR1 MNHEY and CDR2 SVGAGI. V was shortened by 8 bases and J by 3 bases, with 8 bases between the two germline ends. CDR3 length equals 12 residues. CDR3 coding DNA: TGTGCCAGCGGGGCAGACAATCAGCCCCAGCATTTT. It translates to CASGADNQPQHF.

There are a few counts of this clone. The chain employs TRBV4-1 and TRBJ1-1; D unclear. V lost 1 base and J lost 0, with 15 bases in between. The germline V gene has CDR1 MGHRA and CDR2 YSYEKL. This CDR3 spans 17 amino acids. The CDR3, as DNA: TGCGCCAGCAGCCAAGTTCGTTTGGTGCGGGTGAACACTGAAGCTTTCTTT. The encoded protein is CASSQVRLVRVNTEAFF.

This rearrangement joins TRBV6-5 to TRBJ1-1; maybe TRBD1 (5 bases). V dropped 6 bases and J dropped 11 bases, with 16 bases sitting between them. Germline CDR1 MNHEY, CDR2 SVGAGI. This CDR3 has 12 amino acids. Here the CDR3 reads CASSRPGTGAFF. In nucleotides, the CDR3 is TGTGCCAGCAGCCGGCCCGGGACTGGGGCTTTCTTT.

The J gene is TRBJ1-6, the V gene TRBV28; a weak D match, TRBD1 (6 bases). CDR1 is MDHEN and CDR2 is SYDVKM in the germline V gene. CDR3 size: 15 residues. The germline V and J ends were trimmed by 2 bases and 9 bases, with 14 bases remaining between them. In DNA form, the CDR3 reads TGTGCCAGCAGTTTAACCCAGGGGCCGGGTTCACCCCTCCACTTT. Residues: CASSLTQGPGSPLHF.

This chain connects TRBV5-5 to TRBJ2-5; 7 bases map to TRBD2. Unmatched junction bases numbered 4, after V lost 0 bases and J lost 5 bases. In germline, CDR1 is SGHKS, CDR2 YYEKEE (reference sequence). The CDR3 covers 14 residues. CDR3: CASSLEAGKETQYF. The CDR3 DNA sequence: TGTGCCAGCAGCTTGGAAGCGGGGAAGGAGACCCAGTACTTC. The whole variable domain, remainder taken from reference TRBV5-5 and TRBJ2-5, is DAGVTQSPTHLIKTRGQQVTLRCSPISGHKSVSWYQQVLGQGPQFIFQYYEKEERGRGNFPDRFSARQFPNYSSELNVNALLLGDSALYLCASSLEAGKETQYFGPGTRLLVL.

This rearrangement joins TRBV6-2 or TRBV6-3 to TRBJ1-1; tentative D call: TRBD1 (5 bases). Germline V CDR1 and CDR2: MNHEY, SVGEGT. Trimming removed 2 bases at V and 7 bases at J, with 11 bases between. The CDR3 spans 13 residues. The CDR3 DNA reads TGTGCCAGCAGTTACCCGGAGGGACTTGAAGCTTTCTTT. Its protein product is CASSYPEGLEAFF.

This clone was seen more than once but under ten times. V is TRBV5-4 and J is TRBJ2-7; D possibly corresponds to TRBD2 (6 bases). The CDR3 has 14 residues. With 4 bases removed from V and 0 bases from J, the gap between germline ends came to 11 bases. Germline V gives CDR1 SGHNT, CDR2 YYREEE (reference sequence). CDR3 sequence reads: CASSHGGDSYEQYF. The CDR3, as DNA: TGTGCCAGCAGCCACGGCGGGGACTCCTACGAGCAGTACTTC.

The chain is built from TRBV11-2 and TRBJ2-1; 10 bases align to TRBD2. Germline trimming cut 6 bases from V and 8 bases from J; bases unmatched to any gene: 7. The germline V gene encodes CDR1 SGHAT and CDR2 FQNNGV. The CDR3 sequence is 14 residues long. DNA for the CDR3: TGTGCCAGCAGGTCTAGCGGGAGTGGCGATGAGCAGTTCTTC. It is translated as CASRSSGSGDEQFF. Supplemented by reference TRBV11-2 and TRBJ2-1, the full variable domain reads EAGVAQSPRYKIIEKRQSVAFWCNPISGHATLYWYQQILGQGPKLLIQFQNNGVVDDSQLPKDRFSAERLKGVDSTLKIQPAKLEDSAVYLCASRSSGSGDEQFFGPGTRLTVL.

This sequence joins TRBV24-1 and TRBJ2-7; maybe TRBD2 (6 bases). Germline CDR1 KGHDR, CDR2 SFDVKD. This CDR3 region has 14 residues. V was pared by 10 bases and J by 6 bases, with 21 bases between. CDR3 DNA sequence: TGTGCCACTGGGGACGGGGGTCGGGTGTTCGAGCAGTACGTC. This encodes CATGDGGRVFEQYV.

The rearrangement joins TRBV27 to TRBJ2-2, with D hard to call. Per germline, CDR1 MNHEY and CDR2 SMNVEV (reference sequence). The V end lost 6 bases, the J end lost 1 base, and 9 bases lay between the germline ends. This CDR3 is 14 amino acids long. CDR3 sequence reads: CASRISGNTGELFF. The DNA for the CDR3 is TGTGCCAGCAGAATATCGGGGAACACCGGGGAGCTGTTTTTT.

J is TRBJ1-1 and V is TRBV9, with D tentatively TRBD1 (5 bases). V lost 1 base and J lost 4, with 14 bases in between. This CDR3 is built from 15 residues. CDR1 is SGDLS and CDR2 is YYNGEE in the germline V gene. The CDR3 region is CASSVTAGVGTEAFF. CDR3 DNA: TGTGCCAGCAGCGTAACGGCGGGGGTGGGCACTGAAGCTTTCTTT.

This clone was counted at least ten times. This chain uses TRBV11-2 with TRBJ2-1; TRBD2 matches 10 bases. The CDR3 consists of 17 residues. CDR1 and CDR2 (germline): SGHAT, FQNNGV. The junction had 8 bases not matched to a gene; V was cut back by 5 bases and J by 1 base. The CDR3 nucleotides read TGTGCCAGCAGCCCCCGTTTAGCGGGGGGATCCTACAATGAGCAGTTCTTC. Residues: CASSPRLAGGSYNEQFF.

In this sample, this clone turned up many times. The chain has TRBV11-2 and TRBJ1-2; D possibly corresponds to TRBD1 (5 bases). V was clipped by 4 bases and J by 2 bases, with 14 bases between them. The CDR3 spans 15 residues. The V gene's germline CDR1 is SGHAT and CDR2 FQNNGV. CDR3 in DNA: TGTGCCAGCAGCTCCTATAAAGACAGAAACTATGGCTACACCTTC. Its translation: CASSSYKDRNYGYTF.